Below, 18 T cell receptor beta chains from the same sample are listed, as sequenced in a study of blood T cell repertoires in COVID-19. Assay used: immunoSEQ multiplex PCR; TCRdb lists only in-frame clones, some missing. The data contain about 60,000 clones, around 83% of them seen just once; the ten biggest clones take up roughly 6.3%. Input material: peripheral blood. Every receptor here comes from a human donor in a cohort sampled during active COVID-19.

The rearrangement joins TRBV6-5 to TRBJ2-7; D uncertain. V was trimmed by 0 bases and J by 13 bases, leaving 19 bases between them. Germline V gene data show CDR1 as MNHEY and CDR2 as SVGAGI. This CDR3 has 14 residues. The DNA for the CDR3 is TGTGCCAGCAGTTACTCTATGTTCGGCCAGGATATTTACTTC. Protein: CASSYSMFGQDIYF.

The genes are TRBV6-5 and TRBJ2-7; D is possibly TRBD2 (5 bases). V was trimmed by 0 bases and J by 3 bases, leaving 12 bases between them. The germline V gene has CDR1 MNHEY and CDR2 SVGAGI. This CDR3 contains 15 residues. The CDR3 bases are TGTGCCAGCAGTTACTCGAGACTCGGGGTCTACGAGCAGTACTTC. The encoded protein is CASSYSRLGVYEQYF.

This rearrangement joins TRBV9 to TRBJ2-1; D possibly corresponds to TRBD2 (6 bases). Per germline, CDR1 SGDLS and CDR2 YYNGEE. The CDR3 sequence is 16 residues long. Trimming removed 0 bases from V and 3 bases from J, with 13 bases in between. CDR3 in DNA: TGTGCCAGCAGCGTAGGGCCCGGGAGTAGCTACAATGAGCAGTTCTTC. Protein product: CASSVGPGSSYNEQFF.

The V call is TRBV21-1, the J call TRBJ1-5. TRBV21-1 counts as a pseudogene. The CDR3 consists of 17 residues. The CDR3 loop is CASSTEPQGRGDQPQHF. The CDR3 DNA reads TGTGCCAGCAGCACGGAACCCCAGGGTCGGGGGGATCAGCCCCAGCATTTT.

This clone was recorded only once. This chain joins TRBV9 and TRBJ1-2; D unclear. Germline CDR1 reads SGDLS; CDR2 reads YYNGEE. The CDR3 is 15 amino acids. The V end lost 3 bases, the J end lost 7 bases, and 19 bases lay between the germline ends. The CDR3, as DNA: TGTGCCAGCAGCGCTCCCCCGGGAGCGGATATTGGCTACACCTTC. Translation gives CASSAPPGADIGYTF.

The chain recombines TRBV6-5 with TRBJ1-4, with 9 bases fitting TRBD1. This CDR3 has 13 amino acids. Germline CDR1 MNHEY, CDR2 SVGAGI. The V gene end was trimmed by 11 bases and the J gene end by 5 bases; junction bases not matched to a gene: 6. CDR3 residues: CAGLDRGNEKLFF. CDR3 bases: TGTGCCGGACTGGACAGGGGAAATGAAAAACTGTTTTTT.

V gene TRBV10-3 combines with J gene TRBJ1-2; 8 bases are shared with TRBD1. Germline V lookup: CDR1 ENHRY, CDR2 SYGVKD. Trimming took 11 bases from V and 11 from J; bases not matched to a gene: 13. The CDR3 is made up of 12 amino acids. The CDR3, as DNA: TGTGCCGCCCAGTCGACAGGGGAAACTTACACCTTC. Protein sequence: CAAQSTGETYTF.

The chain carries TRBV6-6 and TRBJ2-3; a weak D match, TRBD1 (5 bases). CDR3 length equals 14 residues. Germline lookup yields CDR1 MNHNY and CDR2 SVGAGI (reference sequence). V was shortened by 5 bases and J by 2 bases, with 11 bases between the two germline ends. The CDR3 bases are TGTGCCAGCAGTCACGACAGAGACACAGATACGCAGTATTTT. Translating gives CASSHDRDTDTQYF.

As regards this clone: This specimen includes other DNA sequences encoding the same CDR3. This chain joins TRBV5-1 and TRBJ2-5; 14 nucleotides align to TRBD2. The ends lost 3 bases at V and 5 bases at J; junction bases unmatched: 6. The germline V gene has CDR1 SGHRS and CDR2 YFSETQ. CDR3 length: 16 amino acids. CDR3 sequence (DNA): TGCGCCAGCAGCTGGCGACTAGCGGGAGGGAGTGAGACCCAGTACTTC. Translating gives CASSWRLAGGSETQYF. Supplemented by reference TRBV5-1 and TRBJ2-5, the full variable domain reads KAGVTQTPRYLIKTRGQQVTLSCSPISGHRSVSWYQQTPGQGLQFLFEYFSETQRNKGNFPGRFSGRQFSNSRSEMNVSTLELGDSALYLCASSWRLAGGSETQYFGPGTRLLVL.

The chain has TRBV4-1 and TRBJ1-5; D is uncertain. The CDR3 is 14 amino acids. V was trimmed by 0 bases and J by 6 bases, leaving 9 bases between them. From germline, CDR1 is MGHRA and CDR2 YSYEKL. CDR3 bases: TGCGCCAGCAGCCAAGAGTCTGGGAGTCAGCCCCAGCATTTT. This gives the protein CASSQESGSQPQHF.

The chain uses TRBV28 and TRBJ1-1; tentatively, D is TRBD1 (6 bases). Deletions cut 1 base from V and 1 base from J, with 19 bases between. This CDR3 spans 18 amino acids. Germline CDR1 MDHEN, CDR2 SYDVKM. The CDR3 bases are TGTGCCAGCAGTTTATTCACAGGGAAGCCCACCAAGAACACTGAAGCTTTCTTT. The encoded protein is CASSLFTGKPTKNTEAFF.

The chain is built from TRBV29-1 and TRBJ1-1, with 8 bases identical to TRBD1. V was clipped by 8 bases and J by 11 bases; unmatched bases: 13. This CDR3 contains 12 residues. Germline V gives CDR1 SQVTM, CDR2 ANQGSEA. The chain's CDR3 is CSPREQGTGAFF. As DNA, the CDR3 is TGCAGCCCCCGGGAACAGGGGACAGGCGCTTTCTTT.

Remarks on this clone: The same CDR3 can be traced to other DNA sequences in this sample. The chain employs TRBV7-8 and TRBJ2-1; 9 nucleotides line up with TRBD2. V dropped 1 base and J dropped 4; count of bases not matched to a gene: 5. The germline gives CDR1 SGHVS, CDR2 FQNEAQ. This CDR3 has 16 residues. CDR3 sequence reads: CASSLGGRGSYNEQFF. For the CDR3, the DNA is TGTGCCAGCAGCTTAGGCGGGAGGGGGTCTTACAATGAGCAGTTCTTC.

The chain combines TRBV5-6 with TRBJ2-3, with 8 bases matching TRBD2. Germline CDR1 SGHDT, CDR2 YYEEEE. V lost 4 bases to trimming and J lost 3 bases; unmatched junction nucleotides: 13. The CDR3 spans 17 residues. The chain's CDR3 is CASSPLRGGKGTDTQYF. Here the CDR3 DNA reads TGTGCCAGCAGCCCCCTTCGGGGGGGGAAGGGGACAGATACGCAGTATTTT.

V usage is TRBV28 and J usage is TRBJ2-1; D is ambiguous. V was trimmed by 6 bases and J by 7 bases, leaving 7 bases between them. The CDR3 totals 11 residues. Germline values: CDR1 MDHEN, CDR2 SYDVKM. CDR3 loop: CASSKRNEQFF. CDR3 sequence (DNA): TGTGCCAGCAGCAAACGGAATGAGCAGTTCTTC.

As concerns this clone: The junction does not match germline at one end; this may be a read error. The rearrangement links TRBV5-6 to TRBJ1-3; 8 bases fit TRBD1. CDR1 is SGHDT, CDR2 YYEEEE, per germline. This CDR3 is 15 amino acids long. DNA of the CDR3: TGTGCCAGCAGCTTGGGGCGCAGGGGGCTCGTGCTTACCTCTTTT. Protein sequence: CASSLGRRGLVLTSF.

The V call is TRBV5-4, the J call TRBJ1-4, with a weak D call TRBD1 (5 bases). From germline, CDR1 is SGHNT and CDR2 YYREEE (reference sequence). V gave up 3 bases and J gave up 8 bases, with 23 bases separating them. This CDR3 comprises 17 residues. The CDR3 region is CASSSEGAAGRLEKLFF. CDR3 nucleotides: TGTGCCAGCAGCTCGGAGGGCGCCGCGGGACGCCTAGAAAAACTGTTTTTT.

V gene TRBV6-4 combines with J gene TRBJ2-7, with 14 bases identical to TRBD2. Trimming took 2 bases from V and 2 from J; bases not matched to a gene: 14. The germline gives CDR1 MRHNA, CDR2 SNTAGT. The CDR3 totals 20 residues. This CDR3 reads CASSDPRPGTSGSLPYEQYF. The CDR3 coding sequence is TGTGCCAGCAGTGACCCCCGTCCCGGGACTAGCGGGAGTCTCCCCTACGAGCAGTACTTC.